The 15 T cell receptor beta chains below come from one sample, sequenced in a study of blood T cell repertoires in COVID-19. Sequencing was performed with immunoSEQ multiplex PCR; in TCRdb, only in-frame clones are kept and a portion is missing. The sample consists of 150,000 to 200,000 clones, about 88% of them appearing once. The sample was peripheral blood. These receptors originate from a woman under 40 with active or convalescent COVID-19.

The chain links TRBV19 to TRBJ1-6, with D maybe TRBD1 (5 bases). Germline CDR1 reads LNHDA; CDR2 reads SQIVND (reference sequence). The CDR3 covers 13 residues. V was trimmed by 3 bases and J by 9 bases, leaving 9 bases between them. CDR3 residues: CASSMGGGSPLHF. The CDR3 nucleotides read TGTGCCAGTAGTATGGGGGGGGGTTCACCCCTCCACTTT.

The chain combines TRBV19 with TRBJ2-1; 11 nucleotides match TRBD2. Germline V gives CDR1 LNHDA, CDR2 SQIVND (reference sequence). V was clipped by 4 bases and J by 4 bases; unmatched bases: 3. CDR3 size: 15 residues. DNA for the CDR3: TGTGCCAGTAGTACAACTAGCGGGGGATACAATGAGCAGTTCTTC. Translating gives CASSTTSGGYNEQFF.

The chain joins TRBV4-1 to TRBJ2-7; 8 bases fit TRBD1. Trimming cost V 3 bases and J 3 bases; bases outside gene matches: 4. This CDR3 has 14 residues. Germline assignment: CDR1 MGHRA and CDR2 YSYEKL. The CDR3 DNA sequence: TGCGCCAGCAGCCAGGGGGACAGGAGCTACGAGCAGTACTTC. Its translation is CASSQGDRSYEQYF.

The rearrangement links TRBV7-9 to TRBJ1-1; D remains unclear. Germline CDR1 SEHNR, CDR2 FQNEAQ (reference sequence). V was trimmed by 5 bases and J by 4 bases, leaving 14 bases between them. This CDR3 has 14 amino acids. The CDR3 region is CASSPGEFGTEAFF. The CDR3, as DNA: TGTGCCAGCAGCCCCGGGGAATTCGGCACTGAAGCTTTCTTT. The full variable domain, rest sourced from reference TRBV7-9 and TRBJ1-1, is DTGVSQNPRHKITKRGQNVTFRCDPISEHNRLYWYRQTLGQGPEFLTYFQNEAQLEKSRLLSDRFSAERPKGSFSTLEIQRTEQGDSAMYLCASSPGEFGTEAFFGQGTRLTVV.

This clone occurred once. V and J are TRBV5-1 and TRBJ1-4, with D possibly matching TRBD1 (6 bases). The CDR3 has 15 residues. The V end lost 4 bases, the J end lost 4 bases, and 14 bases lay between the germline ends. Per the germline V gene, CDR1 is SGHRS and CDR2 is YFSETQ. CDR3 amino acids: CASSKDSLHNEKLFF. CDR3 bases: TGCGCCAGCAGCAAGGACAGCTTACATAATGAAAAACTGTTTTTT.

This clone occurred a few times. The V and J genes are TRBV6-5 and TRBJ2-7, with TRBD2 identical over 8 bases. Germline loops: CDR1 MNHEY, CDR2 SVGAGI. J was trimmed by 7 bases and V by 3 bases; bases with no gene match: 14. CDR3 length: 16 residues. CDR3 loop: CASSYESSGGRMEQYF. In nucleotides, the CDR3 is TGTGCCAGCAGTTATGAGTCCAGCGGGGGCCGGATGGAGCAGTACTTC.

The chain joins TRBV7-9 to TRBJ2-7; 14 positions agree with TRBD2. The CDR3 length is 17 residues. V trimming: 4 bases; J trimming: 4 bases; junction bases outside the gene matches: 9. Germline V gene lookup returns CDR1 SEHNR and CDR2 FQNEAQ (reference sequence). The CDR3 loop is CASSSTSGRGGGYEQYF. Written as DNA, the CDR3 is TGTGCCAGCAGCTCGACTAGCGGGAGGGGTGGCGGATACGAGCAGTACTTC.

The chain joins TRBV27 to TRBJ2-1; 8 bases are shared with TRBD2. The CDR3 has 16 residues. The ends lost 4 bases at V and 7 bases at J; junction bases unmatched: 12. Germline-derived CDR1 and CDR2 are MNHEY and SMNVEV (reference sequence). The CDR3 here is CASSSPGLGDGNEQFF. As DNA, the CDR3 is TGTGCCAGCAGTTCCCCGGGACTAGGGGACGGGAATGAGCAGTTCTTC.

This clone was observed a single time. The chain recombines TRBV9 with TRBJ2-6, with 12 bases identical to TRBD1. The CDR3 has 18 residues. Germline trimming cut 2 bases from V and 4 bases from J; bases unmatched to any gene: 7. Per germline, CDR1 SGDLS and CDR2 YYNGEE. CDR3 amino acids: CASSVTGTGGSGANVLTF. The CDR3 DNA is TGTGCCAGCAGCGTGACCGGGACAGGGGGCTCAGGGGCCAACGTCCTGACTTTC. Combining the CDR3 with reference TRBV9 and TRBJ2-6 gives the whole variable domain DSGVTQTPKHLITATGQRVTLRCSPRSGDLSVYWYQQSLDQGLQFLIQYYNGEERAKGNILERFSAQQFPDLHSELNLSSLELGDSALYFCASSVTGTGGSGANVLTFGAGSRLTVL.

This clone was found once. The gene calls are TRBV28 and TRBJ2-7, with a weak D call TRBD2 (5 bases). Trimming removed 3 bases from V and 2 bases from J, with 14 bases in between. This CDR3 is built from 15 residues. Germline V lookup: CDR1 MDHEN, CDR2 SYDVKM. CDR3 region: CASSFLRELAYEQYF. The CDR3 nucleotides are TGTGCCAGCAGTTTTCTTAGGGAGCTCGCCTACGAGCAGTACTTC.

The chain couples TRBV7-2 to TRBJ2-7; D perhaps matches TRBD2 (5 bases). This CDR3 has 14 residues. From germline, CDR1 is SGHTA and CDR2 FQGNSA. The V end lost 5 bases, the J end lost 6 bases, and 17 bases lay between the germline ends. The CDR3 here is CASSPGVGWSEQYF. CDR3 nucleotides: TGTGCCAGCAGCCCCGGGGTGGGTTGGAGCGAGCAGTACTTC.

The V gene is TRBV12-5, the J gene TRBJ2-5; possibly TRBD2 for D (5 bases). The germline gives CDR1 LGHNT, CDR2 FRNRAP. The CDR3 has 13 amino acids. With 0 bases removed from V and 5 bases from J, the gap between germline ends came to 7 bases. CDR3 in amino acids: CASGLVGGETQYF. The CDR3 DNA reads TGTGCTAGTGGTTTGGTTGGCGGGGAGACCCAGTACTTC.

This chain links TRBV25-1 with TRBJ1-4, with a tentative D call TRBD1 (6 bases). Germline-derived CDR1 and CDR2 are MGHDK and SYGVNS. Trimming stripped 4 bases from V and 2 bases from J, with 14 bases between. This CDR3 contains 16 residues. As DNA, the CDR3 is TGTGCCAGCAGTGTCACGGGGGGGCGGACTAATGAAAAACTGTTTTTT. It yields the protein CASSVTGGRTNEKLFF.

V gene TRBV6-5 combines with J gene TRBJ2-3; D gene unclear. This CDR3 has 16 amino acids. The V and J ends lost 0 bases and 6 bases respectively, with 16 bases between them. Germline V gene lookup returns CDR1 MNHEY and CDR2 SVGAGI. The CDR3 loop is CASSYSPRSSSDTQYF. CDR3 in DNA: TGTGCCAGCAGTTACTCCCCCCGTAGCAGCTCCGATACGCAGTATTTT.

V is TRBV7-9 and J is TRBJ1-1; weak D call: TRBD1 (6 bases). The CDR3 is 15 amino acids. V was shortened by 3 bases and J by 3 bases, with 14 bases between the two germline ends. Per germline, CDR1 SEHNR and CDR2 FQNEAQ (reference sequence). In DNA, the CDR3 is TGTGCCAGCAGCTTTGGCGGGGGCGCTGACACTGAAGCTTTCTTT. Translated, it gives CASSFGGGADTEAFF.